The rows below give T cell receptor beta chains drawn from one sample of a study of blood T cell repertoires in COVID-19. Repertoires were generated with immunoSEQ multiplex PCR, while TCRdb's copy carries only in-frame clones and drops some. The data contain just under 40,000 clones, approximately 85% of them singletons. Sample: peripheral blood. These receptors were taken from a man between 65 and 85 years old with acute or convalescent COVID-19. CDR3s include the opening cysteine and the closing phenylalanine or tryptophan. D genes are given only for firm matches. Clone size is stated in some rows and not others, as once, few, many or a class when expanded.

>-|-|TRBV3-1/TRBV3-2|TRBJ2-2
TGTGCCAGCAGCCCCCGGGAGTCGGGCGGGGAGCTGTTTTTT
CASSPRESGGELFF
>-|few|TRBV12-3/TRBV12-4|TRBJ1-5
TGTGCCAGCACTCTCGGGGGTCAGCCCCAGCATTTT
CASTLGGQPQHF
>-|-|TRBV19|TRBJ1-5
TGTGCCAGTAATGGAGGGTCCTCTAGCAATCAGCCCCAGCATTTT
CASNGGSSSNQPQHF
>-|-|TRBV18|TRBJ1-1
TGTGCCAGCTCACCGCAGGGAATTCCGTTACATTGGGGCACTGAAGCTTTCTTT
CASSPQGIPLHWGTEAFF
>TRBD2|-|TRBV3-1/TRBV3-2|TRBJ2-3
TGTGCCAGCAGCCCAGGACTAGCGGGAGGAGCGGCAGATACGCAGTATTTT
CASSPGLAGGAADTQYF
>-|-|TRBV18|TRBJ1-2
TGTGCCAGCTCACAGGGGAACTATGGCTACACCTTC
CASSQGNYGYTF
>-|once|TRBV14|TRBJ1-5
TGTGCCAGCAGCCAATACCAGGGACAGCCCCAGCATTTT
CASSQYQGQPQHF
>-|-|TRBV3-1/TRBV3-2|TRBJ2-4
TGTGCCAGCAGCCAAGCTCCAACTTCGACACCCCTTGCCAGTAACATTCAGTACTTC
CASSQAPTSTPLASNIQYF
>-|-|TRBV19|TRBJ1-4
TGTGCCAGTGGGGATACAGGGCGTGAAAAACTGTTTTTT
CASGDTGREKLFF
>TRBD2|-|TRBV24-1|TRBJ2-3
TGTGCCACCAGTGATACCGCGGGAGGATCAGATACGCAGTATTTT
CATSDTAGGSDTQYF
>-|-|TRBV7-9|TRBJ1-6
TGTGCCAGCAGCTTAGAGGGGTCCCCTCTCCACTTT
CASSLEGSPLHF
>-|once|TRBV4-1|TRBJ2-7
TGCGCCAGCAGCCAGGGCGACACGTCCGCCTACGAGCAGTACTTC
CASSQGDTSAYEQYF
>-|-|TRBV29-1|TRBJ2-1
TGCAGCGTGAGGGGGAGCTCCTACAATGAGCAGTTCTTC
CSVRGSSYNEQFF
>TRBD1|-|TRBV24-1|TRBJ1-2
TGTGCCACCAGTGAAGGTGGACAGGGAAGCTTTTATTATGGCTACACCTTC
CATSEGGQGSFYYGYTF
>TRBD2|-|TRBV7-9|TRBJ2-1
TGTGCCAGCAGCTTAGCGCTAGCGGGGGAGTACAATGAGCAGTTCTTC
CASSLALAGEYNEQFF
>-|-|TRBV10-3|TRBJ1-6
TGTGCCATCAGTGAGTCGATCGCAGGGTTTTCACCCCTCCACTTT
CAISESIAGFSPLHF
>-|-|TRBV28|TRBJ1-4
TGTGCCAGCAGTCCCCCCGCGCGGGTAAATGAAAAACTGTTTTTT
CASSPPARVNEKLFF
>TRBD2|few|TRBV27|TRBJ2-3
TGTGCCAGTTCAAGACTAGCGGGAGGGACAGATACGCAGTATTTT
CASSRLAGGTDTQYF
>-|-|TRBV6-6|TRBJ1-5
TGTGCCAGCAGTTTGAACAGGGATCAGCCCCAGCATTTT
CASSLNRDQPQHF
>TRBD1|-|TRBV28|TRBJ1-2
TGTGCCAGCAGTCGAGAGAGTTTAGGGACAGGGTGGAACTATGGCTACACCTTC
CASSRESLGTGWNYGYTF
>TRBD1|few|TRBV27|TRBJ2-3
TGTGCCAGCAGCTTTATGTCCGGGACAGTGTCCACAGATACGCAGTATTTT
CASSFMSGTVSTDTQYF
>TRBD2|once|TRBV18|TRBJ2-3
TGTGCCAGCTCATCACAGAACTCCGGGACTAGCGCCCAGTATTTT
CASSSQNSGTSAQYF
>TRBD1|-|TRBV15|TRBJ2-7
TGTGCCACCAGCAGAGCCGCTCGTGGACAGGTACGCTCCTACGAGCAGTACTTC
CATSRAARGQVRSYEQYF
>-|-|TRBV7-9|TRBJ1-2
TGTGCCAGCAGCTTAGGTGGAGGGAACGGCTACACCTTC
CASSLGGGNGYTF
>TRBD2|few|TRBV28|TRBJ2-1
TGTGCCAGCAGTTCTGGTAGCGGGAGCTACAATGAGCAGTTCTTC
CASSSGSGSYNEQFF
>-|-|TRBV19|TRBJ1-3
TGTGCCAGTAGTATCGGAGGGACTGGAAACACCATATATTTT
CASSIGGTGNTIYF
>TRBD1|-|TRBV28|TRBJ1-2
TGTGCCAGCAGTTTTCAGACAGGGGAGGGGTATGGCTACACCTTC
CASSFQTGEGYGYTF
>-|once|TRBV4-3|TRBJ1-1
TGCGCCAGCGGGGGGGGTGTCACTGAAGCTTTCTTT
CASGGGVTEAFF
>-|-|TRBV23-1|TRBJ1-4
TGCGCCAGCAGTCGTTTGAGTATTGGGACTCCCTCATATAATGAAAAACTGTTTTTT
CASSRLSIGTPSYNEKLFF
>-|-|TRBV29-1|TRBJ1-4
TGCAGCGCCTTGGTCCAGGGTGAAAAACTGTTTTTT
CSALVQGEKLFF
>-|-|TRBV5-6|TRBJ1-2
TGTGCCAGCAGCTTTCTACAGGCCGGGCCTAACTATGGCTACACCTTC
CASSFLQAGPNYGYTF
>TRBD2|-|TRBV28|TRBJ2-1
TGTGCCAGCACGGCGGGGGGAGCCTTACGGGAGCAGTTCTTC
CASTAGGALREQFF
>-|-|TRBV7-2|TRBJ1-2
TGTGCCAGCAGCGTCGGTACTCGGGGTGGCTACACCTTC
CASSVGTRGGYTF
>-|-|TRBV6-5|TRBJ1-1
TGTGCCAGCAGTCAAACAGTGAACACTGAAGCTTTCTTT
CASSQTVNTEAFF
>TRBD2|-|TRBV7-7|TRBJ2-1
TGTGCTAGCAGCTTAGACTGGACTAGCGGGAGAGAGCAGTTCTTC
CASSLDWTSGREQFF
>-|-|TRBV2|TRBJ2-2
TGTGCCAGCAGTATGCGGTCGAACACCGGGGAGCTGTTTTTT
CASSMRSNTGELFF
>-|-|TRBV19|TRBJ2-2
TGTGCCAGTAGTATCTACGGGGGATCAAACACCGGGGAGCTGTTTTTT
CASSIYGGSNTGELFF
>-|many|TRBV2|TRBJ1-5
TGTGCCAGCAGCCCTTGGGGAGGCAATCAGCCCCAGCATTTT
CASSPWGGNQPQHF
>TRBD1|-|TRBV7-6|TRBJ1-2
TGTGCCAGCAGCCCGGGACAGGGGATGGACTATGGCTACACCTTC
CASSPGQGMDYGYTF
>-|-|TRBV19|TRBJ1-1
TGTGCCAGTAGTAATATGCCCCTGGAGGTAGCTTTCTTT
CASSNMPLEVAFF
>TRBD2|-|TRBV6-5|TRBJ2-7
TGTGCCAGCAGTTACTCGCTTAGCGGGAGCTACGAGCAGTACTTC
CASSYSLSGSYEQYF
>TRBD1|-|TRBV6-6|TRBJ1-1
TGTGCCAGCAGTCCAGGAACAGGGGCTGGGACTGAAGCTTTCTTT
CASSPGTGAGTEAFF
>TRBD1|-|TRBV28|TRBJ1-5
TGTGCCAGCAGTTTCGGACAGGACGATCAGCCCCAGCATTTT
CASSFGQDDQPQHF
>-|-|TRBV3-1/TRBV3-2|TRBJ1-4
TGTGCCAGCACCCTAAAGGGGCAGGAAAAACTGTTTTTT
CASTLKGQEKLFF
>-|few|TRBV6-2/TRBV6-3|TRBJ1-5
TGTGCCAGCAGTCTCGGGGGAAGCAATCAGCCCCAGCATTTT
CASSLGGSNQPQHF
>-|few|TRBV13|TRBJ2-7
TGTGCCAGCAGCTCGGGACAAGGGCACGAGCAGTACTTC
CASSSGQGHEQYF
>TRBD1|-|TRBV10-3|TRBJ1-2
TGTGCCATCAGTGAGTCAGACAGGGGGCATGTCAACTATGGCTACACCTTC
CAISESDRGHVNYGYTF
>-|-|TRBV7-9|TRBJ1-4
TGTGCCAGCAGCGTACCGGGACGGGGGAATGAAAAACTGTTTTTT
CASSVPGRGNEKLFF
>TRBD1|-|TRBV12-3/TRBV12-4|TRBJ1-2
TGTGCCAGCAGTTCTACAGGGGAGAATGGCTACACCTTC
CASSSTGENGYTF
>TRBD2|-|TRBV2|TRBJ2-7
TGTGCCAGCAGGTACGGGACTAGCGGGAGGAACGAGCAGTACTTC
CASRYGTSGRNEQYF
>-|-|TRBV27|TRBJ2-1
TGTGCCAGCAGTTTATTGGGGGGGGGCGGAAATGAGCAGTTCTTC
CASSLLGGGGNEQFF